This T cell receptor (beta chain) emerged from a study of blood T cell repertoires in COVID-19. Study in general: Whether acute or convalescent, the COVID-19 samples came from the United States, Italy and Spain.

CDR1 is MNHNS, CDR2 SASEGT, per germline. The CDR3 consists of 14 residues. The V and J ends lost 2 bases and 4 bases respectively, with 10 bases between them. Authors' data handling: It was from reference gene primer amplification that nucleated cell counts were estimated. Data came from immunoSEQ multiplex PCR; TCRdb stores just in-frame clones and leaves some out. The DNA gave D and trimming, while V, J and clone size come from that table. Of around 40,000 clones listed, roughly 80% are singletons. This chain connects TRBV6-1 to TRBJ2-3; a possible D gene is TRBD1 (5 bases). The sequence came from a woman aged 80 or over with acute or convalescent COVID-19. Sequencing was carried out using peripheral blood. The DNA for the CDR3 is TGTGCCAGCAGTGAAAGGGGTCTAGCAGATACGCAGTATTTT. It is translated as CASSERGLADTQYF.